One T cell receptor beta chain is described in this entry. The antigen remains undetermined. CDR1 is PRHDT and CDR2 is FYEKMQ in the germline V gene (reference sequence). The CDR3 has 14 residues. Trimming took 2 bases from V and 9 from J, leaving 14 bases between them. The method was immunoSEQ multiplex PCR; TCRdb's version includes in-frame clones alone and lacks a portion of them. The sample holds approximately 90,000 clones, 88% seen once. Systemic immunosuppression or a history of autoimmune disease excluded patients. This sample was included in a study of OX40 agonist ivuxolimab in advanced cancers. Study-wide background: Earlier treatment with anti-PD-1, anti-PD-L1 or anti-CTLA-4 was permitted, and 35% to 45% had received some. General study points: In CD8+ T cells, expanded clones were on average more numerous than in CD4+. At 0.1 to 3.0 mg/kg and by week 6, clonal expansion occurred in CD4+ and CD8+ blood T cells.

This chain uses TRBV13 with TRBJ2-1, with TRBD2 as a possible D gene (6 bases). This clonotype originated in an adult with an advanced solid tumor such as melanoma, head and neck, liver or kidney cancer. Material: CD4+ or CD8+ T cells sorted from blood, obtained in a trial of the OX40 agonist ivuxolimab. The CDR3 DNA reads as TGTGCCAGCAGCTTAACGGGGGTGGAGTTTGAGCAGTTCTTC. Its translation: CASSLTGVEFEQFF.